This T cell receptor beta chain is drawn from a study of Graves' ophthalmopathy and Graves' hyperthyroidism. In this sample, this clonotype turned up many times. What it recognizes is unknown. The trim removed 3 bases at V and 6 bases at J, leaving 4 bases unmatched. The CDR3 consists of 13 residues. CDR3 regions of TCR beta were amplified from RNA transcripts. First-round RT-PCR with HTBI primers preceded a second-round multiplex PCR. MiXCR was run by TCRdb on the multiplex PCR reads, yielding one entry per CDR3 protein. In the table there are approximately 500,000 distinct CDR3 sequences, roughly an eighth of which are singletons. Study conclusions and caveats: The model forecast ophthalmopathy progression, reaching 70.59% sensitivity and approximately 72% specificity. Blood repertoires reportedly contained most expanded thyroid clonotypes above 0.001 frequency.

It was from 10 ml of fresh peripheral blood that the PBMCs came. V and J are TRBV12-3 or TRBV12-4 and TRBJ1-2; 7 nucleotides line up with TRBD1. The sequenced material came from blood. This receptor was obtained from a woman aged 25-40 years with Graves' ophthalmopathy. CDR3: CASSLTGYNGYTF. As DNA, the CDR3 is TGTGCCAGCAGTTTGACAGGGTATAATGGCTACACCTTC.